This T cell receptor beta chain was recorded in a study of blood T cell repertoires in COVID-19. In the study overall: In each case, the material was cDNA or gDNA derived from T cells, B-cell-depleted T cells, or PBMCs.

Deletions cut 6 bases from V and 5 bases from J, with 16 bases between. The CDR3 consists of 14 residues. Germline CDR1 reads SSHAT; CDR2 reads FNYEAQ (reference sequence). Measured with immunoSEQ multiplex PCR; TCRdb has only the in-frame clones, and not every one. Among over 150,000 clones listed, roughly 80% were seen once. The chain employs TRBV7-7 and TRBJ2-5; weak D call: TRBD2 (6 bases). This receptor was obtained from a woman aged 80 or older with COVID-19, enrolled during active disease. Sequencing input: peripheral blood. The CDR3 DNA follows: TGTGCCAGCAGTCCGACGGTTGGGGGGGAGACCCAGTACTTC. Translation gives CASSPTVGGETQYF.